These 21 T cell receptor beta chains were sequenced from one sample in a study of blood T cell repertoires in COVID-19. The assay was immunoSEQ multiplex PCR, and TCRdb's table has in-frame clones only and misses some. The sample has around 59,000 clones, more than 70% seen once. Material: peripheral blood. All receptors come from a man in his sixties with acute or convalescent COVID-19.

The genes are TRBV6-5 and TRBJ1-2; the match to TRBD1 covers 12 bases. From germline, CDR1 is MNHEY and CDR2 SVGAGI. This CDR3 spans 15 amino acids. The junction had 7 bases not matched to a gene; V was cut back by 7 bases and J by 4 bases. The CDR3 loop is CASNRGTGGTYGYTF. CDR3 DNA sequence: TGTGCCAGCAACCGCGGGACAGGGGGCACCTATGGCTACACCTTC.

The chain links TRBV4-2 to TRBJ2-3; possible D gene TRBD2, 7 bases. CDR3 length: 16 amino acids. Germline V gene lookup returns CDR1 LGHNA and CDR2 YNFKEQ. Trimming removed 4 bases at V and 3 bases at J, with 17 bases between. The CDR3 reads CASSLFGGAGTDTQYF. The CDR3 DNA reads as TGTGCCAGCAGCCTTTTTGGGGGGGCTGGTACAGATACGCAGTATTTT.

The CDR3 DNA reads as TGTGCCAGTAGTATAAGGAGGACTAGCAATTCGGGGGCCAACGTCCTGACTTTC. Amino acid sequence: CASSIRRTSNSGANVLTF. The rearrangement joins TRBV19 to TRBJ2-6, with 8 nucleotides matching TRBD2. Germline V gene sequence: CDR1 LNHDA, CDR2 SQIVND (reference sequence). There are 18 residues in the CDR3. J gave up 4 bases and V 2 bases, and 10 bases lay outside the gene matches.

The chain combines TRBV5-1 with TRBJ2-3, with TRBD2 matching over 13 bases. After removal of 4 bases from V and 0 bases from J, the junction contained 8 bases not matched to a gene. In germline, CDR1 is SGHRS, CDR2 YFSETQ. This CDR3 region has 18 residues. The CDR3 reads CASSVGTSGAASTDTQYF. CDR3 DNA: TGCGCCAGCAGCGTCGGGACTAGCGGGGCCGCTAGCACAGATACGCAGTATTTT.

The CDR3: CASSQYPGGAERATEAFF. DNA of the CDR3: TGCGCCAGCAGCCAATATCCAGGGGGCGCGGAGAGAGCCACTGAAGCTTTCTTT. This chain links TRBV4-1 with TRBJ1-1, with 8 nucleotides matching TRBD1. CDR3 length: 18 amino acids. J was trimmed by 4 bases and V by 2 bases; bases with no gene match: 15. The V gene's germline CDR1 is MGHRA and CDR2 YSYEKL.

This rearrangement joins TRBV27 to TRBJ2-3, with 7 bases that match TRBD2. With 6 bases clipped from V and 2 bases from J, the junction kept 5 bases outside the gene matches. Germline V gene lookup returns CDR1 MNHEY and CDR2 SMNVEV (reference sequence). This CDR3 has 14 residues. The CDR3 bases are TGTGCCAGCAGCCCCGGGACTAACACAGATACGCAGTATTTT. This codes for CASSPGTNTDTQYF.

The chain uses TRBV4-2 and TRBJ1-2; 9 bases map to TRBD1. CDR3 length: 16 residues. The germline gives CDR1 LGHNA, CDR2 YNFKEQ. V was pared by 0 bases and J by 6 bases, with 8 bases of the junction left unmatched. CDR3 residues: CASSQDITGGRDGYTF. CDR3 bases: TGTGCCAGCAGCCAAGATATAACAGGGGGCAGGGATGGCTACACCTTC.

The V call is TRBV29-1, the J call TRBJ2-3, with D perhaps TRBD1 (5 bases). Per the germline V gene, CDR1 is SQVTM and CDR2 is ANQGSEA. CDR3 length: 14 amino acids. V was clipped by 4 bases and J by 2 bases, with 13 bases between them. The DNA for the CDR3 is TGCAGCGTTGGGGGCGCCCTCCACACAGATACGCAGTATTTT. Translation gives CSVGGALHTDTQYF.

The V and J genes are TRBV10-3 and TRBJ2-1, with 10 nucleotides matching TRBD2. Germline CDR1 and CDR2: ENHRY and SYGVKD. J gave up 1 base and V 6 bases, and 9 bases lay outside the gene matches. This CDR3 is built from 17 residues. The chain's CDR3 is CAISGLSGGASYNEQFF. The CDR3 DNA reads TGTGCCATCAGCGGCCTCAGCGGGGGGGCATCCTACAATGAGCAGTTCTTC.

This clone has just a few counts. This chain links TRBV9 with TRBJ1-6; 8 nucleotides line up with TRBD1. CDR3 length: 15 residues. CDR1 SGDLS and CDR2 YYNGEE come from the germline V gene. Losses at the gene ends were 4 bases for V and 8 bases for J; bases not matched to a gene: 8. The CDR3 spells CASSPHRGKDSPLHF. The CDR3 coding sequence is TGTGCCAGCAGCCCTCACAGGGGGAAAGATTCACCCCTCCACTTT.

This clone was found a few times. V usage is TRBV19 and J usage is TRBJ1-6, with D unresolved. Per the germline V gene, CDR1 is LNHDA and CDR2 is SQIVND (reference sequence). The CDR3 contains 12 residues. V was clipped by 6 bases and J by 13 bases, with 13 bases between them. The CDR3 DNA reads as TGTGCCAGTAGCGATCCCCCGGGGCCCCTCCACTTT. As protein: CASSDPPGPLHF.

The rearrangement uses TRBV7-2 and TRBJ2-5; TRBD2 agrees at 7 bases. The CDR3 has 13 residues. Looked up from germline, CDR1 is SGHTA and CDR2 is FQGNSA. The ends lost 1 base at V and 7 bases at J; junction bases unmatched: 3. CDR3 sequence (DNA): TGTGCCAGCAGCTTAGGGGGGGAGGGGACCCAGTACTTC. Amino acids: CASSLGGEGTQYF.

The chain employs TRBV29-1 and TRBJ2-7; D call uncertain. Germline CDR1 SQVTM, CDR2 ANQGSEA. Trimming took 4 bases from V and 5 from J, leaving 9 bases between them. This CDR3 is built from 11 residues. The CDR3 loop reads CSVAQANEQYF. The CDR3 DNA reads TGCAGCGTTGCCCAGGCCAACGAGCAGTACTTC.

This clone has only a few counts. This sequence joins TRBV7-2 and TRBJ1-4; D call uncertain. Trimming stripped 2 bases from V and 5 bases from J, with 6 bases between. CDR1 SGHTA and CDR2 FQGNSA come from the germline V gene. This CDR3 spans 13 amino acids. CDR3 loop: CASSLQFNEKLFF. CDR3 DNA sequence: TGTGCCAGCAGCTTACAGTTCAATGAAAAACTGTTTTTT.

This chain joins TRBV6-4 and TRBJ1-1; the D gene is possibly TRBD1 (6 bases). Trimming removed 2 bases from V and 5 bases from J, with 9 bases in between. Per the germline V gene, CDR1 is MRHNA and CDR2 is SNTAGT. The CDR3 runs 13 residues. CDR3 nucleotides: TGTGCCAGCAGTGACACTGGGACAACTGAAGCTTTCTTT. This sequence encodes CASSDTGTTEAFF.

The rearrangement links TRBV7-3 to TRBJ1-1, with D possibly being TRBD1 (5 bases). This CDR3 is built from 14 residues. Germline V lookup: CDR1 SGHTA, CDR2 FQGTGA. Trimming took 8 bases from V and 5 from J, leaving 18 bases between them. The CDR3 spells CASGAGGGRTEAFF. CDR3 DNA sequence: TGTGCCAGCGGCGCCGGTGGGGGGAGGACTGAAGCTTTCTTT.

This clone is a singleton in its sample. CDR3 loop: CASSYSPGVSGELFF. DNA of the CDR3: TGTGCCAGCAGTTACTCCCCGGGGGTGAGCGGGGAGCTGTTTTTT. The V call is TRBV6-5, the J call TRBJ2-2, with a weak D call TRBD2 (6 bases). CDR3 size: 15 residues. V was trimmed by 0 bases and J by 7 bases, leaving 12 bases between them. The V gene's germline CDR1 is MNHEY and CDR2 SVGAGI.

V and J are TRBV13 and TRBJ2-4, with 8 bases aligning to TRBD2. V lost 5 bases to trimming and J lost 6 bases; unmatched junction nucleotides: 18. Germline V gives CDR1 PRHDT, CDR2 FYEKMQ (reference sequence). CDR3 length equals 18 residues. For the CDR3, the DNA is TGTGCCAGCAGCCCTCGGCGGGGGGAGAGGGGCATGGGAAACATTCAGTACTTC. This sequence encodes CASSPRRGERGMGNIQYF.

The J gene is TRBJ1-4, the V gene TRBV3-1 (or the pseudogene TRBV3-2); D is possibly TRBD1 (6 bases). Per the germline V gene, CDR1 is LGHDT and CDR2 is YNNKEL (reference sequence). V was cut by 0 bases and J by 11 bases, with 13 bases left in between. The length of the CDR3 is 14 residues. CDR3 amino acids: CASSQDQGRGKLFF. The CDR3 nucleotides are TGTGCCAGCAGCCAAGATCAGGGGAGAGGGAAACTGTTTTTT.

The CDR3: CASSQDWSSGGGDTQYF. DNA for the CDR3: TGCGCCAGCAGCCAAGACTGGTCTAGCGGGGGGGGAGATACGCAGTATTTT. This chain uses TRBV4-1 with TRBJ2-3; 12 nucleotides line up with TRBD2. CDR1 and CDR2 (germline): MGHRA, YSYEKL. This CDR3 is 17 amino acids long. Germline trimming cut 0 bases from V and 5 bases from J; bases unmatched to any gene: 6.

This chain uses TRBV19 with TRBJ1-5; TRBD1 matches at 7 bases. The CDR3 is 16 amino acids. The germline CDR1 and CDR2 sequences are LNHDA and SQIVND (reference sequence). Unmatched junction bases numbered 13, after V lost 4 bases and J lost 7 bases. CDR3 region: CASSKYSQGVGQPQHF. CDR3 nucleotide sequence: TGTGCCAGTAGTAAATACTCGCAGGGGGTGGGGCAGCCCCAGCATTTT.